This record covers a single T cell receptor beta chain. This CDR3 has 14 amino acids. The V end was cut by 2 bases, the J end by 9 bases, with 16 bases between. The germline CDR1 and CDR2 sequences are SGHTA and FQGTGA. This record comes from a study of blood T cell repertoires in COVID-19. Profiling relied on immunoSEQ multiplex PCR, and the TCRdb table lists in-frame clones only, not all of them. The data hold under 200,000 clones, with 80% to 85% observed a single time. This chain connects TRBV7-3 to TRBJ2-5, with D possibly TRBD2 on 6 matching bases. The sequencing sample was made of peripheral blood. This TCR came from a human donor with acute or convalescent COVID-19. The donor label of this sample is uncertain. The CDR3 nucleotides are TGTGCCAGCAGCTTACTGGGCGGGGTAGGGGCCCAGTACTTC. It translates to CASSLLGGVGAQYF.